The 6 T cell receptor beta chains listed next were all sequenced from one sample in a study of blood T cell repertoires in COVID-19. TCRdb's copy holds only in-frame clones and misses some; the assay was immunoSEQ multiplex PCR. The sample includes some 83,000 clones, approximately 90% of them seen just once. Sample: peripheral blood. These receptors originate from a man aged 60-69 years with acute or convalescent COVID-19.

The chain couples TRBV23-1 to TRBJ2-7, with a tentative D call TRBD1 (5 bases). TRBV23-1 has ORF status, its function being uncertain. V was shortened by 4 bases and J by 4 bases, with 11 bases between the two germline ends. The CDR3 sequence is 13 residues long. The DNA of the CDR3 is TGCGCCAGCAGTCTGCAGGGAAGGTACGAGCAGTACTTC. Amino acids: CASSLQGRYEQYF.

This chain connects TRBV5-1 to TRBJ1-2, with TRBD1 matching over 9 bases. The CDR3 is 15 amino acids. The germline V gene has CDR1 SGHRS and CDR2 YFSETQ. J gave up 2 bases and V 5 bases, and 7 bases lay outside the gene matches. CDR3 sequence reads: CASRRGTGRNYGYTF. CDR3 sequence (DNA): TGCGCCAGCAGACGAGGGACAGGGAGGAACTATGGCTACACCTTC.

This chain uses TRBV5-6 with TRBJ2-7; 9 nucleotides agree with TRBD1. The trim removed 2 bases at V and 1 base at J, leaving 4 bases unmatched. The germline gives CDR1 SGHDT, CDR2 YYEEEE. The CDR3 is 15 residues long. CDR3 nucleotides: TGTGCCAGCAGCTTTTCGGGACAGGGATCCTACGAGCAGTACTTC. Its protein is CASSFSGQGSYEQYF.

This rearrangement joins TRBV6-5 to TRBJ1-2; tentatively, D is TRBD1 (5 bases). V was clipped by 5 bases and J by 5 bases, with 12 bases between them. CDR3 size: 13 residues. Germline CDR1 and CDR2: MNHEY and SVGAGI. The CDR3 is CASSRPGGYGYTF. Here the CDR3 DNA reads TGTGCCAGCAGTCGCCCGGGGGGATATGGCTACACCTTC.

This sequence joins TRBV7-3 and TRBJ2-7; TRBD1 matches 8 bases. The junction had 16 bases not matched to a gene; V was cut back by 5 bases and J by 10 bases. Germline V gene data show CDR1 as SGHTA and CDR2 as FQGTGA. The CDR3 sequence is 15 residues long. CDR3 nucleotides: TGTGCCAGCAGCGTACAGGGGGTCGACATTACGAATCAGTACTTC. As protein: CASSVQGVDITNQYF.

The chain is built from TRBV6-5 and TRBJ1-5; 7 bases map to TRBD1. This CDR3 spans 14 amino acids. V shed 6 bases and J 6 bases; nucleotides not matched to a gene: 8. Per the germline V gene, CDR1 is MNHEY and CDR2 is SVGAGI. CDR3: CASRRQGIAQPQHF. In DNA form, the CDR3 reads TGTGCCAGCAGAAGACAGGGAATAGCTCAGCCCCAGCATTTT.